These T cell receptor beta chains were read from a single sample in a study of cytomegalovirus exposure and HLA in healthy donors. Sequencing used immunoSEQ multiplex PCR; TCRdb keeps in-frame clones, though not all of them. The sample has over 100,000 clones, more than 60% seen once. The sample comprised PBMCs. These receptors all stem from a man aged 35 to 55 in good health and CMV-seropositive. Both conserved end residues are part of each CDR3. D genes are given only for firm matches. Where a row states a size, it is once, few, many or the class of an expanded clone; other rows omit it.

cdr3_nt cdr3_aa d_call j_call v_call clone_size cdr3_length
TGTGCCAGCAGAACAGGGTTCGGCAATCAGCCCCAGCATTTT CASRTGFGNQPQHF . TRBJ1-5 TRBV6-5 once 14
TGTGCCAGCAGCCCCTCAGGGGAGAGGATAAACAATGAGCAGTTCTTC CASSPSGERINNEQFF . TRBJ2-1 TRBV9 . 16
TGTGCCAGCTCACCACGCGAGGGCAGTTACTATGGCTACACTTTC CASSPREGSYYGYTF . TRBJ1-2 TRBV18 . 15
TGTGCCAGCAGTCCGACTAGCGGGAGGGACACCGGGGAGCTGTTTTTT CASSPTSGRDTGELFF TRBD2 TRBJ2-2 TRBV27 . 16
TGTGCCAGCAGCACCGGACAGGAAGGTTTTTACGAGCAGTACTTC CASSTGQEGFYEQYF TRBD1 TRBJ2-7 TRBV7-9 . 15
TGTGCCAGCAGCTTAGGTCAGGCCAACTATGGCTACACCTTC CASSLGQANYGYTF . TRBJ1-2 TRBV7-9 . 14
TGTGCCAGCAGCTCCACCCGAGAGGGCGAGCAGTACTTC CASSSTREGEQYF . TRBJ2-7 TRBV7-8 once 13
TGTGCCAGCAGCTTATCCGGGCTAGCCGCGAACACCGGGGAGCTGTTTTTT CASSLSGLAANTGELFF . TRBJ2-2 TRBV7-2 . 17
TGTGCCAGCAGTATGCAGGGTACAGATACGCAGTATTTT CASSMQGTDTQYF . TRBJ2-3 TRBV25-1 once 13
TGTGCCAGCAGCCCGAGAGGACTAGCGGCTTTTCCCTACGAGCAGTACTTC CASSPRGLAAFPYEQYF TRBD2 TRBJ2-7 TRBV9 few 17
TGCGCCAGCAGCCAGCAGAGCGGGAGGGCCCAAGGCCGCCGGACTAGCACAGATACGCAGTATTTT CASSQQSGRAQGRRTSTDTQYF TRBD2 TRBJ2-3 TRBV4-1 . 22
TGTGCCAGCAGCTGGATCGGACAGGGCGGGGAGACCCAGTACTTC CASSWIGQGGETQYF TRBD1 TRBJ2-5 TRBV7-2 . 15
TGTGCCAGCAGTTTACCGGGAATTTCTTATGCTGAAGCTTTCTTT CASSLPGISYAEAFF . TRBJ1-1 TRBV2 . 15
TGTGCCAGCAGCTTAGACGGCGGGGGGGCCAAGTACTTC CASSLDGGGAKYF TRBD2 TRBJ2-7 TRBV7-8 few 13
TGTGCCTGGAGTCCCAACAGGGGAAGCACTGAAGCTTTCTTT CAWSPNRGSTEAFF TRBD1 TRBJ1-1 TRBV30 few 14
TGTGCCAGCTCACCAACCGGACAGGACAATCAGCCCCAGCATTTT CASSPTGQDNQPQHF TRBD1 TRBJ1-5 TRBV18 . 15
TGCGCCAGCAGCCTCGGGAGGGACAGGGTTCCCGGGGAGCTGTTTTTT CASSLGRDRVPGELFF . TRBJ2-2 TRBV10-1 . 16
TGCAGCGTCCTACCGGGGGGAGGGCAAATCTTGGGCTCCTACAATGAGCAGTTCTTC CSVLPGGGQILGSYNEQFF TRBD2 TRBJ2-1 TRBV29-1 . 19
TGTGCCAGCAGTCCTCGACAGGGCGATCAGCCCCAGCATTTT CASSPRQGDQPQHF TRBD1 TRBJ1-5 TRBV28 once 14
TGTGCCAGCTCACCGGGACTCCAAGAGACCCAGTACTTC CASSPGLQETQYF . TRBJ2-5 TRBV18 . 13
TGTGCCAGCAGTGAAGCGGGGACAGGGGGCTGGGGGTTCCGAGCTTTCTTT CASSEAGTGGWGFRAFF TRBD1 TRBJ1-1 TRBV6-1 . 17
TGTGCCAGCAGTTCATCCCGGGGACAGGGTAGCACTGAAGCTTTCTTT CASSSSRGQGSTEAFF TRBD1 TRBJ1-1 TRBV28 . 16
TGTGCCAGCAGTTACACGGACAGGACCAGCACAGATACGCAGTATTTT CASSYTDRTSTDTQYF TRBD1 TRBJ2-3 TRBV6-5 . 16
TGTGCCAGCAGTTACGGAAACGGGTTTAGCACAGATACGCAGTATTTT CASSYGNGFSTDTQYF . TRBJ2-3 TRBV6-5 few 16
TGCGCCAGCAGCTGGAGGGGGGGAGGAGACACCGGGGAGCTGTTTTTT CASSWRGGGDTGELFF . TRBJ2-2 TRBV5-1 . 16
TGTGCCAGCAGCCAAGATCAGGGGGCATCATACAATGAGCAGTTCTTC CASSQDQGASYNEQFF TRBD1 TRBJ2-1 TRBV14 . 16
TGTGCCAGCAGAAGGACAGGCCCTGCTTATGGCTACACCTTC CASRRTGPAYGYTF TRBD1 TRBJ1-2 TRBV6-5 . 14
TGTGCCAGCACCATAAGCGGGAGGCTCTACAATGAGCAGTTCTTC CASTISGRLYNEQFF TRBD2 TRBJ2-1 TRBV27 . 15
TGCGCCAGCAGCCAATCTTGGACTCTATCCTACGAGCAGTACTTC CASSQSWTLSYEQYF . TRBJ2-7 TRBV4-3 . 15
TGTGCCAGCAGTTTAAGGCTAGCGGGAGCCAGTGAGCAGTTCTTC CASSLRLAGASEQFF TRBD2 TRBJ2-1 TRBV27 . 15
TGTGCCAGCAGCGCAAGGGTAGCGGGAGAAAAAACCGGGGAGCTGTTTTTT CASSARVAGEKTGELFF TRBD2 TRBJ2-2 TRBV7-9 . 17
TGCGCCAGCAGTCCTTGGACAGGGGAGGCCTATGGCTACACCTTC CASSPWTGEAYGYTF TRBD1 TRBJ1-2 TRBV5-1 . 15
TGCAGTGCCCAATCGGGCTACGAGCAGTACTTC CSAQSGYEQYF . TRBJ2-7 TRBV20-1 . 11
TGTGCCAGCTCACCGGACTTGAACACTGAAGCTTTCTTT CASSPDLNTEAFF . TRBJ1-1 TRBV18 once 13
TGTGCCAGCAGCTTCCCGGACATCCAAGAGACCCAGTACTTC CASSFPDIQETQYF . TRBJ2-5 TRBV7-2 . 14
TGTGCCAGTAGTATAGTGACAGGGTCGGTCGGACAAGAGACCCAGTACTTC CASSIVTGSVGQETQYF TRBD1 TRBJ2-5 TRBV19 once 17
TGTGCCAGCAGCTCATCGGGCGACAGGGTAGTCACCGGGGAGCTGTTTTTT CASSSSGDRVVTGELFF TRBD1 TRBJ2-2 TRBV7-3 . 17
TGCGCCAGCAGCTTGGTACAGCTGAACACTGAAGCTTTCTTT CASSLVQLNTEAFF . TRBJ1-1 TRBV5-1 . 14
TGTGCCAGCAGCGTAGGGGCAGCCCTACGTGGAAAACTGTTTTTT CASSVGAALRGKLFF . TRBJ1-4 TRBV9 . 15
TGTGCCTGGAGGACAGCCGACGAGCAGTACTTC CAWRTADEQYF . TRBJ2-7 TRBV30 . 11
TGCGCCAGCAGCCAAGAGGCAGTCACGACCCAGTACTTC CASSQEAVTTQYF . TRBJ2-5 TRBV4-3 few 13